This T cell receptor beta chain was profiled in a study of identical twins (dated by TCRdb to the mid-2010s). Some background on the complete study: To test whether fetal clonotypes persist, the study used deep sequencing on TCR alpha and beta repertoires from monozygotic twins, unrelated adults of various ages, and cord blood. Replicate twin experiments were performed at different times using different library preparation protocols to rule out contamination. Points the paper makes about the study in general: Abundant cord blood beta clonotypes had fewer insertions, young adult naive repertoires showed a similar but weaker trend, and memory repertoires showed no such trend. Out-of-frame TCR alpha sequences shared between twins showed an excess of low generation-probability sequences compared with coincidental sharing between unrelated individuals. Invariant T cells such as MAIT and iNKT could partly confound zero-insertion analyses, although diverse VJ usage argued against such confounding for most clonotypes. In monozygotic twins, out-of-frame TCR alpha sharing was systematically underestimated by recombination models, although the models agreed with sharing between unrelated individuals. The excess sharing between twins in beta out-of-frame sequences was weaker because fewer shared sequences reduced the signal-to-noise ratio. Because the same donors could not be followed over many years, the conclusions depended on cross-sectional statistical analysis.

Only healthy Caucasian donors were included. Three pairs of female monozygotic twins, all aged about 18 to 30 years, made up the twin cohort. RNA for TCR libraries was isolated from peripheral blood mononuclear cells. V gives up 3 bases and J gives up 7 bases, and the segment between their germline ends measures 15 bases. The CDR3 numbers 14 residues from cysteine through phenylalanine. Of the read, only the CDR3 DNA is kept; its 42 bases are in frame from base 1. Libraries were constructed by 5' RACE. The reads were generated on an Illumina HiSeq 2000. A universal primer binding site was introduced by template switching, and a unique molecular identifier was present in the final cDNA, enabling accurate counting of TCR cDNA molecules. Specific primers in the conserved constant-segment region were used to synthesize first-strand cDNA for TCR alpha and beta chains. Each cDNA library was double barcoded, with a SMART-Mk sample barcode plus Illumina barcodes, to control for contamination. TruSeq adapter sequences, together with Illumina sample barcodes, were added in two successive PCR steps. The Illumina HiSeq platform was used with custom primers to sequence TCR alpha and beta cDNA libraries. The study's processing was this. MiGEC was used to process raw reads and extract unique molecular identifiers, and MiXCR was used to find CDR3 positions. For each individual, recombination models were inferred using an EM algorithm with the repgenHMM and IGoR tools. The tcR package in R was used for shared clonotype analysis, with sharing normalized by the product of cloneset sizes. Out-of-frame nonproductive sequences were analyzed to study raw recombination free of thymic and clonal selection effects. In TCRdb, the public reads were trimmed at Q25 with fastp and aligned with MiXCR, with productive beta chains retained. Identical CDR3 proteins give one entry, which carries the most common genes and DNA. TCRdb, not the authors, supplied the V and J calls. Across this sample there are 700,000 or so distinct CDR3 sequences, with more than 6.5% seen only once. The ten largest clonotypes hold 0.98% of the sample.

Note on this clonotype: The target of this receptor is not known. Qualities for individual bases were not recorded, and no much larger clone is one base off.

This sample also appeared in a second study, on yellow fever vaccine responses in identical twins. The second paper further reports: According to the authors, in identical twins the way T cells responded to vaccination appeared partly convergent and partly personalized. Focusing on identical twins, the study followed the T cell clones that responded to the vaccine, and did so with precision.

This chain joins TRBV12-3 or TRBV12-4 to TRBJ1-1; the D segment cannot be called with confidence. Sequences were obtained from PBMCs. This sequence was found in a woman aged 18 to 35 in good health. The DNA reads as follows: TGTGCCAGCAGTTTTGAAGGATCTACGTTTGAAGCTTTCTTT. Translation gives CASSFEGSTFEAFF.